These 32 T cell receptor beta chains came from one sample sequenced in a study of cytomegalovirus exposure and HLA in healthy donors (dated by TCRdb to the late 2010s). Preparation of the library involved the immunoSEQ multiplex PCR assay. The multiplex PCR relied on a mix of 60 forward primers for TCR Vbeta segments and 13 reverse primers for TCR Jbeta segments. TCRdb retrieved this table from immuneACCESS and kept in-frame rearrangements only. Not all clones are present; in checked studies, unresolved V genes account for under half, and no reason is known for the remainder. For this sample there are 120,000 to 150,000 clones; around 80% appear just once. 1.2% of the sample lies in the top ten. Sequencing was performed on PBMCs. These receptors originate from a female donor in good health and CMV-seronegative.

The rearrangement uses TRBV2 and TRBJ1-5; D is possibly TRBD1 (5 bases). Germline CDR1 reads SNHLY; CDR2 reads FYNNEI. The CDR3 totals 15 residues. The germline V and J ends were trimmed by 4 bases and 0 bases, with 10 bases remaining between them. The CDR3 bases are TGTGCCAGCAGTGTAGGACATTATAGCAATCAGCCCCAGCATTTT. This gives the protein CASSVGHYSNQPQHF.

CDR3 sequence: CASRMDRSPAYEQYF. The CDR3 DNA follows: TGTGCCAGCAGAATGGACAGATCACCTGCCTACGAGCAGTACTTC. The chain couples TRBV6-1 to TRBJ2-7; weak D call: TRBD1 (6 bases). V was cut by 6 bases and J by 2 bases, with 17 bases left in between. This CDR3 has 15 amino acids. The V gene's germline CDR1 is MNHNS and CDR2 SASEGT.

V gene TRBV14 combines with J gene TRBJ1-5; unclear D gene. Germline CDR1 is SGHDN and CDR2 is FVKESK. The CDR3 consists of 15 residues. V dropped 0 bases and J dropped 3 bases, with 9 bases sitting between them. The CDR3 region is CASSQDFRDNQPQHF. The CDR3, as DNA: TGTGCCAGCAGCCAAGATTTCCGGGACAATCAGCCCCAGCATTTT.

The V call is TRBV28, the J call TRBJ2-1; D is possibly TRBD2 (6 bases). The CDR3 is made up of 14 amino acids. Between the trimmed V and J ends, which lost 2 bases and 3 bases, there was a span of 8 bases. Per germline, CDR1 MDHEN and CDR2 SYDVKM. In DNA, the CDR3 is TGTGCCAGCAGTTTAGGAGGGAGCTACAATGAGCAGTTCTTC. This codes for CASSLGGSYNEQFF.

This chain joins TRBV4-1 and TRBJ2-3; TRBD2 agrees at 10 bases. Germline V gene lookup returns CDR1 MGHRA and CDR2 YSYEKL. This CDR3 has 17 amino acids. V lost 0 bases to trimming and J lost 1 base; unmatched junction nucleotides: 4. The CDR3 here is CASSQEAAGGGTDTQYF. The CDR3 DNA reads as TGCGCCAGCAGCCAAGAGGCAGCGGGAGGGGGCACAGATACGCAGTATTTT.

The V gene is TRBV5-1, the J gene TRBJ2-2, with 9 bases aligning to TRBD1. This CDR3 contains 15 residues. V lost 4 bases to trimming and J lost 6 bases; unmatched junction nucleotides: 7. Germline CDR1 reads SGHRS; CDR2 reads YFSETQ. CDR3 residues: CASSPSRDRAGELFF. CDR3 nucleotide sequence: TGCGCCAGCAGCCCGTCCCGGGACAGGGCCGGGGAGCTGTTTTTT.

The chain joins TRBV28 to TRBJ1-4; the match to TRBD1 covers 8 bases. Germline CDR1 and CDR2: MDHEN and SYDVKM. This CDR3 has 15 residues. The V and J ends lost 4 bases and 1 base, in that order; junction bases with no gene match: 2. The CDR3, as DNA: TGTGCCAGCAGTTCTACAGGGGGAACTAATGAAAAACTGTTTTTT. Translated, it gives CASSSTGGTNEKLFF. The full variable domain, rest sourced from reference TRBV28 and TRBJ1-4, is DVKVTQSSRYLVKRTGEKVFLECVQDMDHENMFWYRQDPGLGLRLIYFSYDVKMKEKGDIPEGYSVSREKKERFSLILESASTNQTSMYLCASSSTGGTNEKLFFGSGTQLSVL.

V and J are TRBV30 and TRBJ1-1; 7 bases align to TRBD1. CDR1 and CDR2 from the germline V gene are GTSNPN and SVGIG (reference sequence). Trimming cost V 3 bases and J 0 bases; bases outside gene matches: 10. This CDR3 spans 16 amino acids. DNA for the CDR3: TGTGCCTGGAGAGTTCTCCAGACAGGGTTGAACACTGAAGCTTTCTTT. It yields the protein CAWRVLQTGLNTEAFF.

The genes are TRBV6-6 and TRBJ1-1; no clear D. Trimming removed 6 bases at V and 7 bases at J, with 12 bases between. Germline values: CDR1 MNHNY, CDR2 SVGAGI (reference sequence). The CDR3 contains 12 residues. The CDR3 DNA reads as TGTGCCAGCAGCCACACGGACTTTGAAGCTTTCTTT. Its protein product is CASSHTDFEAFF.

CDR3 sequence: CASSDPGTVKKLFF. In nucleotides, the CDR3 is TGTGCCAGCAGTGATCCCGGGACAGTGAAAAAACTGTTTTTT. The chain carries TRBV25-1 and TRBJ1-4; TRBD1 matches 7 bases. V was clipped by 3 bases and J by 9 bases; unmatched bases: 7. Germline-derived CDR1 and CDR2 are MGHDK and SYGVNS. This CDR3 spans 14 amino acids.

The chain employs TRBV28 and TRBJ1-5; D may be TRBD1 (5 bases). The V end was cut by 5 bases, the J end by 5 bases, with 22 bases between. Germline V CDR1 and CDR2: MDHEN, SYDVKM. This CDR3 contains 17 residues. For the CDR3, the DNA is TGTGCCAGCAGTCCCGGAGGGAAACCTAGGGGAGATCAGCCCCAGCATTTT. It yields the protein CASSPGGKPRGDQPQHF.

The chain combines TRBV19 with TRBJ1-5, with 8 nucleotides matching TRBD1. The CDR3 length is 13 residues. Germline CDR1 and CDR2: LNHDA and SQIVND (reference sequence). The ends lost 5 bases at V and 6 bases at J; junction bases unmatched: 3. The CDR3 DNA is TGTGCCAGTAGTCAAACAGGGGGTCAGCCCCAGCATTTT. Translated, it gives CASSQTGGQPQHF.

This chain connects TRBV28 to TRBJ1-3, with TRBD1 identical over 7 bases. The CDR3 is made up of 19 amino acids. CDR1 is MDHEN, CDR2 SYDVKM, per germline. Trimming took 5 bases from V and 0 from J; bases not matched to a gene: 16. The chain's CDR3 is CASSTTGFSPLHSGNTIYF. CDR3 DNA: TGTGCCAGCAGTACGACAGGGTTCTCTCCACTACACTCTGGAAACACCATATATTTT.

This clone has more than one count but fewer than ten. The chain carries TRBV6-1 and TRBJ1-2; D is ambiguous. The V end lost 1 base, the J end lost 1 base, and 13 bases lay between the germline ends. CDR1 and CDR2 (germline): MNHNS, SASEGT. The CDR3 runs to 16 residues. For the CDR3, the DNA is TGTGCCAGCAGTGAAGTTCAAGCCCTAGATAACTATGGCTACACCTTC. Translating it yields CASSEVQALDNYGYTF.

The gene calls are TRBV5-4 and TRBJ2-5; D possibly corresponds to TRBD2 (6 bases). The DNA end is more similar to TRBJ2-7, so the J call may be wrong. Germline lookup yields CDR1 SGHNT and CDR2 YYREEE (reference sequence). This CDR3 has 14 amino acids. The CDR3 DNA follows: TGTGCCAGCAGCTCGGAGGGCAACTCCTACGAGCAGTACTTC. Protein product: CASSSEGNSYEQYF.

The chain recombines TRBV27 with TRBJ2-3, with 11 bases lining up with TRBD2. The CDR3 totals 19 residues. J gave up 2 bases and V 5 bases, and 15 bases lay outside the gene matches. In germline, CDR1 is MNHEY, CDR2 SMNVEV (reference sequence). The CDR3 here is CASSILPGLAEPYTDTQYF. The CDR3, as DNA: TGTGCCAGCAGTATCCTCCCGGGACTAGCGGAACCCTACACAGATACGCAGTATTTT.

The V call is TRBV7-9, the J call TRBJ2-1, with D perhaps TRBD2 (5 bases). CDR1 SEHNR and CDR2 FQNEAQ come from the germline V gene (reference sequence). V lost 5 bases and J lost 1, with 6 bases in between. The CDR3 contains 13 residues. In DNA form, the CDR3 reads TGTGCCAGCAGCGAGCGGTCCTACAATGAGCAGTTCTTC. Translated: CASSERSYNEQFF.

This chain links TRBV19 with TRBJ2-3; 8 bases are shared with TRBD2. The germline V gene has CDR1 LNHDA and CDR2 SQIVND (reference sequence). V gave up 4 bases and J gave up 0 bases; unmatched junction bases: 3. The length of the CDR3 is 15 residues. The chain's CDR3 is CASSNLAGSTDTQYF. The DNA of the CDR3 is TGTGCCAGTAGTAACTTAGCGGGGAGCACAGATACGCAGTATTTT. Drawing the rest from reference TRBV19 and TRBJ2-3, the complete variable domain is DGGITQSPKYLFRKEGQNVTLSCEQNLNHDAMYWYRQDPGQGLRLIYYSQIVNDFQKGDIAEGYSVSREKKESFPLTVTSAQKNPTAFYLCASSNLAGSTDTQYFGPGTRLTVL.

This clone was found a few times. This chain connects TRBV30 to TRBJ2-7; a weak D match, TRBD1 (6 bases). This CDR3 has 16 amino acids. In germline, CDR1 is GTSNPN, CDR2 SVGIG (reference sequence). The ends were cut back, 4 bases at V and 1 base at J, with 20 bases in the middle. The CDR3 here is CAWTSVGERGSYEQYF. CDR3 coding DNA: TGTGCCTGGACCTCCGTGGGGGAAAGGGGGTCCTACGAGCAGTACTTC. Complete variable domain (other parts from reference TRBV30 and TRBJ2-7): SQTIHQWPATLVQPVGSPLSLECTVEGTSNPNLYWYRQAAGRGLQLLFYSVGIGQISSEVPQNLSASRPQDRQFILSSKKLLLSDSGFYLCAWTSVGERGSYEQYFGPGTRLTVT.

In this sample, this clone turned up a few times. The V gene is TRBV6-1, the J gene TRBJ2-3, with TRBD1 matching 7 bases. The trim removed 4 bases at V and 3 bases at J, leaving 4 bases unmatched. This CDR3 has 14 amino acids. CDR1 and CDR2 (germline): MNHNS, SASEGT. CDR3 coding DNA: TGTGCCAGCAGTGTCACAGGGGAAACAGATACGCAGTATTTT. The encoded protein is CASSVTGETDTQYF.

The CDR3 sequence: CASSHRTSGRARNEQFF. The CDR3 nucleotides read TGTGCCAGCAGCCACCGGACTAGCGGGAGGGCCAGGAATGAGCAGTTCTTC. This rearrangement joins TRBV5-6 to TRBJ2-1; 15 positions agree with TRBD2. V lost 4 bases and J lost 7; bases outside the gene matches: 9. The CDR3 length is 17 residues. Germline CDR1 and CDR2: SGHDT and YYEEEE. Looking up the rest from reference TRBV5-6 and TRBJ2-1 gives the full variable domain: DAGVTQSPTHLIKTRGQQVTLRCSPKSGHDTVSWYQQALGQGPQFIFQYYEEEERQRGNFPDRFSGHQFPNYSSELNVNALLLGDSALYLCASSHRTSGRARNEQFFGPGTRLTVL.

The chain couples TRBV2 to TRBJ2-7, with 9 bases matching TRBD1. J was trimmed by 6 bases and V by 5 bases; bases with no gene match: 8. Germline values: CDR1 SNHLY, CDR2 FYNNEI. CDR3 length: 14 residues. DNA of the CDR3: TGTGCCAGCAGTAAACAGGGGGCGCGGGGCGAGCAGTACTTC. It yields the protein CASSKQGARGEQYF.

This rearrangement joins TRBV27 to TRBJ2-2; D may be TRBD2 (6 bases). There are 14 residues in the CDR3. CDR1 and CDR2 from the germline V gene are MNHEY and SMNVEV (reference sequence). Trimming removed 5 bases from V and 1 base from J, with 8 bases in between. The CDR3 DNA sequence: TGTGCCAGCAGTCCGGGACTGAACACCGGGGAGCTGTTTTTT. Translation: CASSPGLNTGELFF.

This sequence joins TRBV7-6 and TRBJ2-3, with 9 positions matching TRBD2. Germline V CDR1 and CDR2: SGHVS, FNYEAQ. The CDR3 loop spans 18 amino acids. Losses at the gene ends were 6 bases for V and 9 bases for J; bases not matched to a gene: 22. The CDR3 nucleotides read TGTGCCAGCAGTTTTAGTAGCAGTGTGGTGCTAGCGGGAAACACGCAGTATTTT. Its protein is CASSFSSSVVLAGNTQYF.

This chain links TRBV7-9 with TRBJ2-7, with a possible D match to TRBD1 (5 bases). CDR3 size: 18 residues. Germline V CDR1 and CDR2: SEHNR, FQNEAQ (reference sequence). V lost 2 bases, J lost 0 bases, and 20 bases lay in between. The CDR3 region has the DNA TGTGCCAGCAGCTTATGGGGCCCCCCCGTACCGATCTCCTACGAGCAGTACTTC. It codes for CASSLWGPPVPISYEQYF. The variable domain in full, completed from reference TRBV7-9 and TRBJ2-7, reads DTGVSQNPRHKITKRGQNVTFRCDPISEHNRLYWYRQTLGQGPEFLTYFQNEAQLEKSRLLSDRFSAERPKGSFSTLEIQRTEQGDSAMYLCASSLWGPPVPISYEQYFGPGTRLTVT.

This clone has a handful of counts. The chain recombines TRBV14 with TRBJ1-1; 7 nucleotides align to TRBD1. Trimming at V came to 5 bases and at J to 4 bases, leaving 7 bases not matched to a gene. Germline CDR1 reads SGHDN; CDR2 reads FVKESK. The CDR3 covers 14 residues. Here the CDR3 DNA reads TGTGCCAGCAGCGAGACAGGGAGGACCACTGAAGCTTTCTTT. It codes for CASSETGRTTEAFF.

This CDR3 reads CASSDRDRGGNQPQHF. The DNA of the CDR3 is TGTGCCAGCAGTGACAGGGACAGGGGAGGCAATCAGCCCCAGCATTTT. The chain carries TRBV6-1 and TRBJ1-5; 10 nucleotides agree with TRBD1. The trim removed 3 bases at V and 2 bases at J, leaving 4 bases unmatched. Per germline, CDR1 MNHNS and CDR2 SASEGT. This CDR3 region has 16 residues.

The chain joins TRBV6-1 to TRBJ2-7; 9 bases are a match to TRBD2. Trimming cost V 6 bases and J 3 bases; bases outside gene matches: 3. This CDR3 comprises 13 residues. Germline V gene sequence: CDR1 MNHNS, CDR2 SASEGT. The CDR3 nucleotides read TGTGCCAGCAGGATGACTAGCGGCTACGAGCAGTACTTC. This codes for CASRMTSGYEQYF.

The chain combines TRBV6-5 with TRBJ1-1, with D perhaps matching TRBD1 (5 bases). The germline V gene encodes CDR1 MNHEY and CDR2 SVGAGI. CDR3 size: 15 residues. Trimming removed 0 bases at V and 6 bases at J, with 14 bases between. The CDR3 loop reads CASSYSITGGSEAFF. The CDR3 coding sequence is TGTGCCAGCAGTTACTCTATAACAGGTGGATCTGAAGCTTTCTTT.

The rearrangement uses TRBV5-6 and TRBJ2-1, with 10 bases identical to TRBD2. This CDR3 is 14 amino acids long. Germline V lookup: CDR1 SGHDT, CDR2 YYEEEE. J was trimmed by 5 bases and V by 5 bases; bases with no gene match: 4. The CDR3 DNA follows: TGTGCCAGCAGATGGCTAGCGGGAGACAATGAGCAGTTCTTC. This codes for CASRWLAGDNEQFF.

This rearrangement joins TRBV19 to TRBJ1-1; a possible D gene is TRBD1 (5 bases). CDR3 length equals 14 residues. The V and J ends lost 5 bases and 5 bases respectively, with 15 bases between them. Per the germline V gene, CDR1 is LNHDA and CDR2 is SQIVND (reference sequence). The DNA of the CDR3 is TGTGCCAGTAGTGGGGGACTAAGGGAAACTGAAGCTTTCTTT. Encoded protein: CASSGGLRETEAFF.

The chain has TRBV28 and TRBJ1-1; tentatively, D is TRBD1 (5 bases). The CDR3 is made up of 16 amino acids. V lost 5 bases and J 6 bases, leaving 22 bases between the germline ends. CDR1 MDHEN and CDR2 SYDVKM come from the germline V gene. The CDR3 sequence is CASSPRAGLRAPEAFF. The CDR3 DNA reads TGTGCCAGCAGTCCACGTGCGGGGCTTAGGGCCCCTGAAGCTTTCTTT.